This T cell receptor beta chain was captured in a study of CD8 T cells in Susac syndrome (dated by TCRdb to about 2019). At the level of the whole study: Repertoire sequencing was used to test whether CD8+ T cell activation and differentiation in Susac syndrome was antigen driven.

Worth noting for this clonotype: What antigen it recognizes has not been identified. No quality values exist for individual bases; no much larger clone is one base distant.

Peripheral blood CD8+ and CD4+ T cells from healthy donors, Susac syndrome patients and multiple sclerosis patients were profiled using high-throughput TCR beta sequencing. The multiple sclerosis controls were treatment-naive patients who had stable or active relapsing-remitting disease and met the revised McDonald criteria. Bulk CD8+ and CD4+ T cells were purified by magnetic negative isolation, while CD8+ TEMRA cells were enriched using FACS. Blood was drawn into EDTA tubes, processed within 24 hours, and PBMCs were isolated by density gradient centrifugation. PBMCs intended for TCR sequencing were cryopreserved in liquid nitrogen and were subsequently thawed in a 37 degrees C water bath. The sorted or isolated CD4+, CD8+ and CD8+ TEMRA cells reached a purity of at least 90%. Inclusive of the bounding cysteine and phenylalanine, the CDR3 is 16 residues long. Just CDR3 DNA is preserved here, 48 bases in frame from base 1. CDR1 SGHTA and CDR2 FQGNSA were looked up in the germline V gene. The germline ends are 17 bases apart after V is trimmed by 4 bases and J by 2 bases.

The full study reports these points: The study acknowledged that relatively few individuals were included in the TCR sequencing and HLA analysis.

RNA was extracted using the RNeasy kit, and about 0.5 to 1 ug of the RNA was reverse transcribed with random hexamers. The immunoSEQ multiplex PCR assay, which covers 54 Vbeta and 13 Jbeta segments, was used to amplify TCR beta CDR3 regions. PCR amplification bias was corrected using a synthetic template baseline for primer optimization and computational correction. As for the authors' bioinformatics: Reads were annotated to V, D and J genes per IMGT and analyzed with immunoSEQ Analyzer, keeping only productive sequences. To calculate clonality, Shannon entropy was normalized by log2 of the number of productive unique sequences and then subtracted from one. Public and private clones were assessed among the 100 most prevalent clones of each patient and control. Clones were defined as Susac-specific when absent from the healthy and MS cohorts, from roughly 1,000 published viral clones and from other ImmuneACCESS disease sequences. TCRdb itself trimmed the public reads at Q25 with fastp, ran MiXCR and retained productive beta chains. Every CDR3 protein is listed once, alongside the most common genes and DNA of its rows. It is TCRdb's table, rather than the study itself, that gives the V and J calls and clone size. This sample holds more than 250,000 distinct CDR3 sequences; about 92% were observed only once. Of the sample, roughly 0.059% is held by the ten largest clones.

Here the chain combines TRBV7-2 and TRBJ2-5, with a weak D call of TRBD2 (5 bases match). This receptor was identified in a human donor with multiple sclerosis. The sample was CD4+ T cells from PBMCs. CDR3 sequence: CASSSFRGGLQETQYF. The sequence in DNA is TGTGCCAGCAGCTCCTTTCGAGGCGGGTTACAAGAGACCCAGTACTTC.